Listed here are 19 T cell receptor beta chains from one sample, sequenced in a study of cytomegalovirus exposure and HLA in healthy donors. Vbeta (60) and Jbeta (13) primers were used in the PCR. Libraries were prepared by immunoSEQ multiplex PCR; TCRdb keeps only in-frame clonotypes and omits some of them. The sample has 55,000 to 70,000 clones; about two thirds are singletons. Input material: PBMCs. These TCRs come from a woman between 55 and 75 years old in good health and CMV-seropositive.

This clone turned up a few times. The chain combines TRBV6-6 with TRBJ1-5; 7 bases agree with TRBD1. Germline CDR1 reads MNHNY; CDR2 reads SVGAGI (reference sequence). The length of the CDR3 is 15 residues. The V gene end was trimmed by 6 bases and the J gene end by 4 bases; junction bases not matched to a gene: 9. CDR3 coding DNA: TGTGCCAGCAGAGCCGGGACAGCTCAAAATCAGCCCCAGCATTTT. This codes for CASRAGTAQNQPQHF.

The V call is TRBV29-1, the J call TRBJ1-1; no firm D call. The length of the CDR3 is 17 residues. Deletions cut 5 bases from V and 3 bases from J, with 25 bases between. Germline CDR1 is SQVTM and CDR2 is ANQGSEA. The CDR3 DNA is TGCAGCGTTCCTACAGACCTTACGACACCATCTCACACTGAAGCTTTCTTT. Translation gives CSVPTDLTTPSHTEAFF.

The chain recombines TRBV10-2 with TRBJ1-3, with 7 bases matching TRBD1. V shed 9 bases, J shed 3 bases, and the junction held 5 bases outside the gene matches. CDR3 size: 13 residues. Germline assignment: CDR1 WSHSY and CDR2 SAAADI. For the CDR3, the DNA is TGCGCCAGTTGGACAGGAGATGGAAACACCATATATTTT. This sequence encodes CASWTGDGNTIYF.

The chain recombines TRBV6-5 with TRBJ2-2, with TRBD1 as a possible D gene (5 bases). The germline V and J ends were trimmed by 6 bases and 6 bases, with 11 bases remaining between them. The CDR3 is 13 amino acids. Germline V gives CDR1 MNHEY, CDR2 SVGAGI. In DNA form, the CDR3 reads TGTGCCAGCAGGAAAGGGGCTGCCGGGGAGCTGTTTTTT. It specifies CASRKGAAGELFF.

Turning to this clone: Germline is not matched at one junction end, which may reflect a read error. The CDR3 loop reads CSSSSSDSSSYNSPLHF. CDR3 coding DNA: TGTTCCAGCAGCTCATCTGACTCCAGCTCCTATAATTCACCCCTCCACTTT. V gene TRBV7-9 combines with J gene TRBJ1-6; D uncertain. The CDR3 spans 17 residues. CDR1 SEHNR and CDR2 FQNEAQ come from the germline V gene (reference sequence).

The rearrangement uses TRBV15 and TRBJ1-2; 7 positions match TRBD1. Unmatched junction bases numbered 9, after V lost 4 bases and J lost 4 bases. CDR1 LNHNV and CDR2 YYDKDF come from the germline V gene (reference sequence). There are 15 residues in the CDR3. The CDR3 sequence is CATSKDRDNFYGYTF. CDR3 nucleotides: TGTGCCACCAGCAAAGACAGGGACAACTTCTATGGCTACACCTTC.

The V call is TRBV10-3, the J call TRBJ1-1; 7 bases fit TRBD1. The CDR3 loop spans 14 amino acids. J gave up 0 bases and V 6 bases, and 4 bases lay outside the gene matches. Germline V gene sequence: CDR1 ENHRY, CDR2 SYGVKD. The DNA for the CDR3 is TGTGCCATCAGGAGGGACAGTATGAACACTGAAGCTTTCTTT. This codes for CAIRRDSMNTEAFF.

CDR3 coding DNA: TGTGCCAGCTCCCGAACTACAGGGTTTCGGGATACGCAGTATTTT. This gives the protein CASSRTTGFRDTQYF. This rearrangement joins TRBV18 to TRBJ2-3; D may be TRBD1 (6 bases). V lost 6 bases, J lost 6 bases, and 19 bases lay in between. Germline V CDR1 and CDR2: KGHSH, LQKENI. The CDR3 is made up of 15 amino acids. Looking up the rest from reference TRBV18 and TRBJ2-3 gives the full variable domain: NAGVMQNPRHLVRRRGQEARLRCSPMKGHSHVYWYRQLPEEGLKFMVYLQKENIIDESGMPKERFSAEFPKEGPSILRIQQVVRGDSAAYFCASSRTTGFRDTQYFGPGTRLTVL.

The chain has TRBV4-1 and TRBJ2-7; TRBD2 is a possible D gene (7 bases). Trimming took 0 bases from V and 2 from J, leaving 11 bases between them. CDR1 MGHRA and CDR2 YSYEKL come from the germline V gene. The CDR3 totals 15 residues. CDR3 amino acids: CASSQERGGPYEQYF. CDR3 nucleotides: TGCGCCAGCAGCCAAGAACGCGGGGGCCCCTACGAGCAGTACTTC.

This clone was recorded only once. This rearrangement joins TRBV5-5 to TRBJ1-2; no clear D. The germline V gene has CDR1 SGHKS and CDR2 YYEKEE (reference sequence). The CDR3 runs 13 residues. The V gene lost 0 bases and the J gene lost 4 bases, with 7 bases spanning the gap. As DNA, the CDR3 is TGTGCCAGCAGCTTGGAACAGAGCTATGGCTACACCTTC. It translates to CASSLEQSYGYTF.

The rearrangement links TRBV9 to TRBJ1-4; D possibly corresponds to TRBD1 (6 bases). The CDR3 sequence is 13 residues long. V lost 0 bases, J lost 12 bases, and 12 bases lay in between. Germline V lookup: CDR1 SGDLS, CDR2 YYNGEE. CDR3: CASSVEGGQQLFF. In nucleotides, the CDR3 is TGTGCCAGCAGCGTAGAGGGGGGGCAGCAACTGTTTTTT.

The chain recombines TRBV7-9 with TRBJ1-1; no definite D call. This CDR3 is 13 amino acids long. Trimming took 5 bases from V and 4 from J, leaving 11 bases between them. In germline, CDR1 is SEHNR, CDR2 FQNEAQ (reference sequence). The CDR3 DNA sequence: TGTGCCAGCAGCCCGGAGGGCGGCACTGAAGCTTTCTTT. Its translation is CASSPEGGTEAFF.

The CDR3 here is CASSPLVGELFF. Here the CDR3 DNA reads TGTGCCAGCTCACCCCTCGTAGGGGAGCTGTTTTTT. The chain carries TRBV18 and TRBJ2-2; no reliable D call. Looked up from germline, CDR1 is KGHSH and CDR2 is LQKENI. V gave up 3 bases and J gave up 8 bases, with 7 bases separating them. The CDR3 is made up of 12 amino acids.

The chain couples TRBV7-2 to TRBJ2-7; TRBD2 might be the D (6 bases). Germline assignment: CDR1 SGHTA and CDR2 FQGNSA. Trimming pared 3 bases from V and 3 bases from J, leaving 9 bases between. This CDR3 comprises 13 residues. The CDR3 sequence is CASSFRGNYEQYF. The CDR3 bases are TGTGCCAGCAGCTTCCGGGGGAACTACGAGCAGTACTTC.

The gene calls are TRBV18 and TRBJ1-4; tentatively, D is TRBD1 (5 bases). There are 15 residues in the CDR3. Germline V gene sequence: CDR1 KGHSH, CDR2 LQKENI. Trimming pared 4 bases from V and 5 bases from J, leaving 14 bases between. The CDR3 sequence: CASSRTQASNEKLFF. CDR3 bases: TGTGCCAGCTCACGCACACAGGCTTCCAATGAAAAACTGTTTTTT. The whole variable domain, filled in from reference TRBV18 and TRBJ1-4, reads NAGVMQNPRHLVRRRGQEARLRCSPMKGHSHVYWYRQLPEEGLKFMVYLQKENIIDESGMPKERFSAEFPKEGPSILRIQQVVRGDSAAYFCASSRTQASNEKLFFGSGTQLSVL.

In this sample, this clone turned up a few times. The chain uses TRBV29-1 and TRBJ1-2; 7 nucleotides agree with TRBD1. Germline V lookup: CDR1 SQVTM, CDR2 ANQGSEA. The CDR3 is made up of 12 amino acids. The V and J ends lost 7 bases and 8 bases, in that order; junction bases with no gene match: 10. CDR3 bases: TGCAGCGCAGGGGGTCGGAGGGAGGGCTACACCTTC. It translates to CSAGGRREGYTF. The complete variable domain, with remaining parts taken from reference TRBV29-1 and TRBJ1-2, reads SAVISQKPSRDICQRGTSLTIQCQVDSQVTMMFWYRQQPGQSLTLIATANQGSEATYESGFVIDKFPISRPNLTFSTLTVSNMSPEDSSIYLCSAGGRREGYTFGSGTRLTVV.

V usage is TRBV10-1 and J usage is TRBJ1-1; 7 nucleotides line up with TRBD1. Germline V gene sequence: CDR1 WNHNN, CDR2 SYGVQD (reference sequence). The CDR3 has 12 amino acids. Germline trimming cut 4 bases from V and 11 bases from J; bases unmatched to any gene: 7. CDR3 sequence (DNA): TGCGCCAGCAGTGGTCGACAGGGTAGCGCTTTCTTT. Translating gives CASSGRQGSAFF.

The chain combines TRBV18 with TRBJ1-1, with D tentatively TRBD1 (6 bases). The V gene's germline CDR1 is KGHSH and CDR2 LQKENI. The length of the CDR3 is 15 residues. Trimming stripped 8 bases from V and 6 bases from J, with 22 bases between. DNA for the CDR3: TGTGCCAGCGCCCCCGGACAGAGTGGGTGGTCTGAAGCTTTCTTT. It yields the protein CASAPGQSGWSEAFF. The variable domain in full, with the rest retrieved from reference TRBV18 and TRBJ1-1, is NAGVMQNPRHLVRRRGQEARLRCSPMKGHSHVYWYRQLPEEGLKFMVYLQKENIIDESGMPKERFSAEFPKEGPSILRIQQVVRGDSAAYFCASAPGQSGWSEAFFGQGTRLTVV.

The V call is TRBV18, the J call TRBJ1-5; D is ambiguous. The CDR3 has 13 residues. The V end lost 3 bases, the J end lost 5 bases, and 8 bases lay between the germline ends. Germline assignment: CDR1 KGHSH and CDR2 LQKENI. The CDR3 nucleotides are TGTGCCAGCTCACCTAATTTCGATCAGCCCCAGCATTTT. This sequence encodes CASSPNFDQPQHF. Using reference TRBV18 and TRBJ1-5 for the parts outside the CDR3, the full variable domain is NAGVMQNPRHLVRRRGQEARLRCSPMKGHSHVYWYRQLPEEGLKFMVYLQKENIIDESGMPKERFSAEFPKEGPSILRIQQVVRGDSAAYFCASSPNFDQPQHFGDGTRLSIL.